These 28 T cell receptor beta chains were sequenced from one sample in a study of control samples from healthy donors and cancer patients. This table comes from immunoSEQ multiplex PCR, and its TCRdb copy is limited to in-frame clones, with some not included. Of around 130,000 clones listed, approximately 90% were seen once; the top ten hold roughly 8.6%. Sequenced: blood. The receptors stem from a man aged 18 to 29 in good health.

The V and J genes are TRBV3-1 (or the pseudogene TRBV3-2) and TRBJ2-5; TRBD2 matches at 11 bases. The CDR3 is made up of 17 amino acids. V lost 0 bases, J lost 2 bases, and 5 bases stayed unmatched. The germline V gene encodes CDR1 LGHDT and CDR2 YNNKEL (reference sequence). CDR3 sequence reads: CASSQDLSSGGQETQYF. CDR3 nucleotides: TGTGCCAGCAGCCAAGATCTGTCTAGCGGGGGGCAAGAGACCCAGTACTTC.

This clone was observed a single time. The chain links TRBV18 to TRBJ1-2; no reliable D call. This CDR3 comprises 15 residues. CDR1 and CDR2 from the germline V gene are KGHSH and LQKENI. Trimming took off 4 bases at V and 7 bases at J, with 19 bases between the two ends. Here the CDR3 reads CASSLSLGSRAGYTF. In DNA form, the CDR3 reads TGTGCCAGCTCACTTTCCCTCGGGAGTCGGGCTGGCTACACCTTC.

V is TRBV2 and J is TRBJ2-7; weak D call: TRBD2 (6 bases). The CDR3 contains 15 residues. Germline V gives CDR1 SNHLY, CDR2 FYNNEI. Deletions cut 8 bases from V and 4 bases from J, with 21 bases between. CDR3 residues: CASYTRLGVFYEQYF. DNA for the CDR3: TGTGCCAGCTATACCCGACTAGGGGTCTTTTACGAGCAGTACTTC.

This sequence joins TRBV12-3 or TRBV12-4 and TRBJ1-1, with D possibly TRBD1 on 5 matching bases. This CDR3 region has 12 residues. Trimming shortened V by 6 bases and J by 7 bases, and 12 bases separated the two germline ends. The CDR3 region has the DNA TGTGCCAGCAGCCACGGGGGACTTGAAGCTTTCTTT. This encodes CASSHGGLEAFF.

The chain links TRBV5-1 to TRBJ2-2, with D possibly TRBD2 on 5 matching bases. The CDR3 is 12 residues long. V lost 4 bases, J lost 6 bases, and 7 bases lay in between. In germline, CDR1 is SGHRS, CDR2 YFSETQ. CDR3 DNA: TGCGCCAGCAGCACTAGTCCCGGGGAGCTGTTTTTT. This gives the protein CASSTSPGELFF.

J is TRBJ1-2 and V is TRBV5-1; unclear D gene. Germline V CDR1 and CDR2: SGHRS, YFSETQ. This CDR3 spans 17 amino acids. Trimming shortened V by 0 bases and J by 2 bases, and 17 bases separated the two germline ends. CDR3 nucleotides: TGCGCCAGCAGCTTGGCCCCGGAGCCAGGTGGGAACTATGGCTACACCTTC. Translation gives CASSLAPEPGGNYGYTF.

The chain combines TRBV5-6 with TRBJ2-7; D is uncertain. V was shortened by 0 bases and J by 7 bases, with 5 bases between the two germline ends. CDR3 length: 11 amino acids. Looked up from germline, CDR1 is SGHDT and CDR2 is YYEEEE. CDR3: CASSLVKEQYF. The CDR3 DNA follows: TGTGCCAGCAGCTTGGTCAAGGAGCAGTACTTC.

The chain recombines TRBV3-1 (or the pseudogene TRBV3-2) with TRBJ1-1; D perhaps matches TRBD1 (5 bases). The CDR3 length is 15 residues. V was cut by 4 bases and J by 0 bases, with 12 bases left in between. Germline V CDR1 and CDR2: LGHDT, YNNKEL (reference sequence). The CDR3: CASSRGGYMNTEAFF. The CDR3 DNA is TGTGCCAGCAGCCGGGGCGGTTACATGAACACTGAAGCTTTCTTT.

The rearrangement uses TRBV6-5 and TRBJ2-7, with 8 bases lining up with TRBD1. Unmatched junction bases numbered 10, after V lost 6 bases and J lost 3 bases. Germline V gene sequence: CDR1 MNHEY, CDR2 SVGAGI. This CDR3 is built from 15 residues. CDR3: CASRQKDRVSYEQYF. In DNA form, the CDR3 reads TGTGCCAGCAGACAAAAGGACAGGGTCAGCTACGAGCAGTACTTC.

The CDR3 reads CASSERRGVGSQPQHF. CDR3 DNA: TGTGCCAGCAGTGAAAGGCGGGGGGTTGGGAGTCAGCCCCAGCATTTT. This chain links TRBV6-1 with TRBJ1-5; TRBD1 might be the D (5 bases). CDR1 and CDR2 (germline): MNHNS, SASEGT. Trimming shortened V by 2 bases and J by 6 bases, and 17 bases separated the two germline ends. This CDR3 comprises 16 residues.

The rearrangement joins TRBV30 to TRBJ1-5; TRBD1 matches 10 bases. V lost 2 bases to trimming and J lost 0 bases; unmatched junction nucleotides: 10. The CDR3 has 18 amino acids. Germline loops: CDR1 GTSNPN, CDR2 SVGIG (reference sequence). CDR3 residues: CAWSKRTGGLISNQPQHF. In DNA, the CDR3 is TGTGCCTGGAGTAAAAGGACAGGGGGATTAATTAGCAATCAGCCCCAGCATTTT.

The sample holds one count of this clone. The genes are TRBV4-1 and TRBJ2-2; D unclear. Trimming left V 1 base short and J 0 bases short, with 9 bases between. CDR1 and CDR2 from the germline V gene are MGHRA and YSYEKL. The CDR3 consists of 16 residues. CDR3 residues: CASSQGRITNTGELFF. The CDR3 nucleotides read TGCGCCAGCAGCCAAGGCCGGATTACGAACACCGGGGAGCTGTTTTTT.

V is TRBV5-8 and J is TRBJ2-2; D not certain. V shed 3 bases and J shed 7 bases, with 7 bases lying between them. CDR1 SGHTS and CDR2 YDEGEE come from the germline V gene. This CDR3 contains 12 residues. The CDR3 DNA reads as TGTGCCAGCAGCTCGTTTGACGGGGAGCTGTTTTTT. The encoded protein is CASSSFDGELFF.

The rearrangement joins TRBV27 to TRBJ2-7; 13 bases agree with TRBD2. This CDR3 comprises 16 residues. J was trimmed by 4 bases and V by 5 bases; bases with no gene match: 8. CDR1 is MNHEY, CDR2 SMNVEV, per germline (reference sequence). DNA of the CDR3: TGTGCCAGCAGTCGGTCGGGACTAGCGGGAATATACGAGCAGTACTTC. This codes for CASSRSGLAGIYEQYF.

The chain is built from TRBV29-1 and TRBJ1-2; 9 bases are a match to TRBD1. Germline V gives CDR1 SQVTM, CDR2 ANQGSEA. The CDR3 extends over 15 amino acids. J gave up 4 bases and V 3 bases, and 9 bases lay outside the gene matches. CDR3 sequence (DNA): TGCAGCGTTGACGCCCGGGACAGGGTCGCCTATGGCTACACCTTC. Protein sequence: CSVDARDRVAYGYTF.

J is TRBJ1-1 and V is TRBV29-1; no definite D call. The germline V gene has CDR1 SQVTM and CDR2 ANQGSEA. V lost 0 bases and J lost 1, with 6 bases in between. The CDR3 extends over 13 amino acids. CDR3 residues: CSVEDAGNTEAFF. CDR3 in DNA: TGCAGCGTTGAAGATGCAGGGAACACTGAAGCTTTCTTT.

The gene calls are TRBV10-3 and TRBJ2-3; D gene uncertain. There are 14 residues in the CDR3. Trimming shortened V by 6 bases and J by 0 bases, and 10 bases separated the two germline ends. CDR1 and CDR2 (germline): ENHRY, SYGVKD. CDR3 coding DNA: TGTGCCATCAGCCCCACGGGCAGCACAGATACGCAGTATTTT. Protein: CAISPTGSTDTQYF.

The V call is TRBV6-6, the J call TRBJ2-1; the D is unclear. Per the germline V gene, CDR1 is MNHNY and CDR2 is SVGAGI (reference sequence). V was trimmed by 2 bases and J by 10 bases, leaving 3 bases between them. CDR3 length: 10 amino acids. The CDR3 DNA reads as TGTGCCAGCAGTTACCCGGAGCAGTTCTTC. This sequence encodes CASSYPEQFF.

This chain uses TRBV6-5 with TRBJ2-1; TRBD2 is a possible D gene (5 bases). CDR1 and CDR2 (germline): MNHEY, SVGAGI. V was clipped by 0 bases and J by 8 bases, with 11 bases between them. CDR3 length equals 14 residues. The CDR3 sequence is CASSYSTPGYEQFF. CDR3 nucleotides: TGTGCCAGCAGTTACTCGACACCGGGGTATGAGCAGTTCTTC.

The rearrangement joins TRBV4-1 to TRBJ1-4; D not certain. V lost 7 bases and J lost 4, with 16 bases in between. CDR3 size: 15 residues. Per the germline V gene, CDR1 is MGHRA and CDR2 is YSYEKL. CDR3 DNA sequence: TGCGCCAGCACCACAAGAGGGAGGCTTAATGAAAAACTGTTTTTT. This encodes CASTTRGRLNEKLFF.

J is TRBJ1-4 and V is TRBV4-1; TRBD1 is a possible D gene (5 bases). Looked up from germline, CDR1 is MGHRA and CDR2 is YSYEKL. The CDR3 consists of 17 residues. The ends were cut back, 0 bases at V and 0 bases at J, with 11 bases in the middle. The CDR3 bases are TGCGCCAGCAGCCAAGATCGCGACAGCGCAACTAATGAAAAACTGTTTTTT. This gives the protein CASSQDRDSATNEKLFF.

The rearrangement uses TRBV3-1 (or the pseudogene TRBV3-2) and TRBJ1-6; TRBD1 might be the D (5 bases). The CDR3 consists of 15 residues. Germline assignment: CDR1 LGHDT and CDR2 YNNKEL (reference sequence). V lost 4 bases, J lost 10 bases, and 17 bases lay in between. Here the CDR3 reads CASSPLGGGGSPLHF. The CDR3 DNA sequence: TGTGCCAGCAGCCCCCTGGGAGGTGGGGGATCACCCCTCCACTTT.

The CDR3 loop is CASSSPTSGSTDTQYF. The CDR3 DNA sequence: TGTGCCAGCAGCTCACCGACTAGCGGGAGTACAGATACGCAGTATTTT. The chain joins TRBV5-4 to TRBJ2-3, with 12 bases matching TRBD2. Germline V gene data show CDR1 as SGHNT and CDR2 as YYREEE (reference sequence). The CDR3 has 16 residues. V gave up 3 bases and J gave up 3 bases; unmatched junction bases: 5.

In DNA form, the CDR3 reads TGTGCCAGCAGTGATTCCCTGGATTCACCCCTCCACTTT. Translated: CASSDSLDSPLHF. The chain couples TRBV2 to TRBJ1-6; the D is unclear. V was clipped by 3 bases and J by 8 bases, with 8 bases between them. The CDR3 sequence is 13 residues long. Germline V CDR1 and CDR2: SNHLY, FYNNEI.

The chain is built from TRBV6-1 and TRBJ1-2; 7 positions agree with TRBD1. Trimming cost V 2 bases and J 4 bases; bases outside gene matches: 7. Per the germline V gene, CDR1 is MNHNS and CDR2 is SASEGT. CDR3 size: 15 residues. CDR3 coding DNA: TGTGCCAGCAGTGAATTAGACAGGGTGACCTATGGCTACACCTTC. This encodes CASSELDRVTYGYTF.

CDR3 DNA sequence: TGCAGTGCTAGTTCCGGACTAGCGGCCTACAATGAGCAGTTCTTC. Its protein product is CSASSGLAAYNEQFF. The rearrangement uses TRBV20-1 and TRBJ2-1, with 10 nucleotides matching TRBD2. With 3 bases clipped from V and 2 bases from J, the junction kept 4 bases outside the gene matches. The germline CDR1 and CDR2 sequences are DFQATT and SNEGSKA (reference sequence). The CDR3 runs to 15 residues.

The CDR3 DNA follows: TGTGCCAGTAGTACGCAGGCGTATGGCTACACCTTC. Amino acids: CASSTQAYGYTF. V gene TRBV19 combines with J gene TRBJ1-2; no clear D. Trimming stripped 4 bases from V and 5 bases from J, with 8 bases between. There are 12 residues in the CDR3. CDR1 LNHDA and CDR2 SQIVND come from the germline V gene (reference sequence).

The V gene is TRBV23-1, the J gene TRBJ1-5; 7 bases match TRBD1. TRBV23-1 is recorded as an ORF, its role being uncertain. Trimming at V came to 6 bases and at J to 2 bases, leaving 7 bases not matched to a gene. CDR3 length equals 15 residues. CDR3 sequence (DNA): TGCGCCAGCAGCCGGGACAGAAGGCGCAATCAGCCCCAGCATTTT. Translation gives CASSRDRRRNQPQHF.